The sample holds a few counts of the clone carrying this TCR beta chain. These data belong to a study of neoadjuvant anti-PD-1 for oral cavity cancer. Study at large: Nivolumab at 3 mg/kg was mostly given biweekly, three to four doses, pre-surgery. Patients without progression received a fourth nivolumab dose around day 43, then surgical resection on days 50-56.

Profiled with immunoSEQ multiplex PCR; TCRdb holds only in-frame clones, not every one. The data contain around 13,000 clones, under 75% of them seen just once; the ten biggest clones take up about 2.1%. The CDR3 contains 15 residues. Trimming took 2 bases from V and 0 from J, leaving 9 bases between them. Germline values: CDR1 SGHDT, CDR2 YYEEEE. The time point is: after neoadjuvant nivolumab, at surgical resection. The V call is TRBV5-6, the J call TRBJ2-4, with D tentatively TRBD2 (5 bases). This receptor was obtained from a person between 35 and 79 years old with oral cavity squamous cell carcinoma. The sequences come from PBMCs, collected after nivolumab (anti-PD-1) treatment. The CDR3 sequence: CASSFRGLAKNIQYF. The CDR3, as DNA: TGTGCCAGCAGCTTCCGGGGATTAGCCAAAAACATTCAGTACTTC.